This TCR beta chain stems from a study of blood T cell repertoires in COVID-19. Study information: PBMCs, B-cell-depleted T cells, or T cells were the source of the cDNA or gDNA that made up the material.

Germline V gene sequence: CDR1 MNHEY, CDR2 SVGAGI. After removal of 5 bases from V and 2 bases from J, the junction contained 6 bases not matched to a gene. The CDR3 has 15 residues. Authors' data handling: Reference gene primer amplification gave estimated nucleated cell counts. Sequencing was performed with immunoSEQ multiplex PCR; in TCRdb, only in-frame clones are kept and a portion is missing. V and J calls plus clone size are reproduced from that table; the DNA served to infer D and trimming. The sample carries 150,000 to 200,000 clones, around nine tenths recorded once. This receptor was obtained from a man aged 18 to 29 with active or convalescent COVID-19. The chain combines TRBV6-5 with TRBJ1-3; 7 bases map to TRBD1. Material for sequencing was peripheral blood. The CDR3 DNA follows: TGTGCCAGCAGTCGACAAGACAGGGCTGGAAACACCATATATTTT. Translating it yields CASSRQDRAGNTIYF.